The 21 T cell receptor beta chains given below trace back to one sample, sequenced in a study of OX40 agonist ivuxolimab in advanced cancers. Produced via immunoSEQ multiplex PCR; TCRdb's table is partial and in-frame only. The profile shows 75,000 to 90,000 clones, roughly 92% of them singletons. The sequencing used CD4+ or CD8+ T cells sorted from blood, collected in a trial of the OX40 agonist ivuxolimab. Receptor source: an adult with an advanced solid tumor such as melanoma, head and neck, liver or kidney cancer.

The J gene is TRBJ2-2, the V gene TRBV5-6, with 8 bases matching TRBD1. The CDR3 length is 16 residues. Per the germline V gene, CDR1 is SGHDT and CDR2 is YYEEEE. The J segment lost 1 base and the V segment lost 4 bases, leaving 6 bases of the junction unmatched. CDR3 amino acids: CASSPTGALNTGELFF. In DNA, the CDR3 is TGTGCCAGCAGCCCGACAGGGGCCTTGAACACCGGGGAGCTGTTTTTT.

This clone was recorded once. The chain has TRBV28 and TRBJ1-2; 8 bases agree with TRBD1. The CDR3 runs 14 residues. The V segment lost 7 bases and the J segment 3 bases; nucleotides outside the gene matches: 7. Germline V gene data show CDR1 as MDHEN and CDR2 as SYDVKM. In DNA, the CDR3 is TGTGCCAGCACCAATGGACAGGGAGACTATGGCTACACCTTC. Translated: CASTNGQGDYGYTF.

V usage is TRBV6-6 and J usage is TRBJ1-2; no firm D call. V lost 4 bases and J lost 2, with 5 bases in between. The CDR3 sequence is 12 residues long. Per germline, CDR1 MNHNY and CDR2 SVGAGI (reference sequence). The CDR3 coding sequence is TGTGCCAGCAGTTTACCGAACTATGGCTACACCTTC. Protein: CASSLPNYGYTF.

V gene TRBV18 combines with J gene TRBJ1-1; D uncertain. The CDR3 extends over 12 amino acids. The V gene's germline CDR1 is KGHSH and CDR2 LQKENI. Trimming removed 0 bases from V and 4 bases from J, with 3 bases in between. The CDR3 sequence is CASSPPSTEAFF. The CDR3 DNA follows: TGTGCCAGCTCACCACCCTCCACTGAAGCTTTCTTT. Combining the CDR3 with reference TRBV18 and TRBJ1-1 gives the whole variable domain NAGVMQNPRHLVRRRGQEARLRCSPMKGHSHVYWYRQLPEEGLKFMVYLQKENIIDESGMPKERFSAEFPKEGPSILRIQQVVRGDSAAYFCASSPPSTEAFFGQGTRLTVV.

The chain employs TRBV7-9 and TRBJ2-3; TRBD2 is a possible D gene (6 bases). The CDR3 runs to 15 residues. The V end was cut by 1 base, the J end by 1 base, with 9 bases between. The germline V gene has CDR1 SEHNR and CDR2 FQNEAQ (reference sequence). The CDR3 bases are TGTGCCAGCAGCTTAGGGGGCGGGGGCACAGATACGCAGTATTTT. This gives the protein CASSLGGGGTDTQYF.

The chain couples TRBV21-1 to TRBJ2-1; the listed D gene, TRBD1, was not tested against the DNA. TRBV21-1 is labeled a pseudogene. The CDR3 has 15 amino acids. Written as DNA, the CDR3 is TGTGCCAGCAGCAAGGGCAGGGGGCCGTGCAATGAGCAGTTCTTC. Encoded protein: CASSKGRGPCNEQFF.

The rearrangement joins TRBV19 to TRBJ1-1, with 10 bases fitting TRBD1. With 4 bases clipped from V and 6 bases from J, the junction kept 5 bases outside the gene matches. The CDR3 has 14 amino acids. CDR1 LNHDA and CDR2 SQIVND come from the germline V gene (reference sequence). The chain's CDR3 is CASSTTGGSAEAFF. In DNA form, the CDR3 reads TGTGCCAGTAGTACGACAGGGGGCTCGGCTGAAGCTTTCTTT.

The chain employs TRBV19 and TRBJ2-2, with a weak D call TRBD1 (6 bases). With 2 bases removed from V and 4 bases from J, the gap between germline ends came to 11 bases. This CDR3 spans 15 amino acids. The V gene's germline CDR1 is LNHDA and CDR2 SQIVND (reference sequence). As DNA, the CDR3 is TGTGCCAGTAGTATAATCCAGGGGCGCACCGGGGAGCTGTTTTTT. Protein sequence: CASSIIQGRTGELFF.

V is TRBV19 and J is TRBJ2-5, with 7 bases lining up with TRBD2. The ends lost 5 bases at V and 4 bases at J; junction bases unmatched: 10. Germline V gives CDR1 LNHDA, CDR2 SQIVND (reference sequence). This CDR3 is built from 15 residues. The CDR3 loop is CASSSGAGRAETQYF. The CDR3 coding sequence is TGTGCCAGTAGTTCTGGAGCGGGAAGGGCAGAGACCCAGTACTTC. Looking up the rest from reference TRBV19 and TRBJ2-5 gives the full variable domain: DGGITQSPKYLFRKEGQNVTLSCEQNLNHDAMYWYRQDPGQGLRLIYYSQIVNDFQKGDIAEGYSVSREKKESFPLTVTSAQKNPTAFYLCASSSGAGRAETQYFGPGTRLLVL.

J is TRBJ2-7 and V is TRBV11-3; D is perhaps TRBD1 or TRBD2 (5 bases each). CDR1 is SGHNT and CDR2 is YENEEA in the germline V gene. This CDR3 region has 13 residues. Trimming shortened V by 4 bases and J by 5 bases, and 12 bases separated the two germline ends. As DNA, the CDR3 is TGTGCCAGCAGCTACGGACGGGACCACGAGCAGTACTTC. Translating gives CASSYGRDHEQYF.

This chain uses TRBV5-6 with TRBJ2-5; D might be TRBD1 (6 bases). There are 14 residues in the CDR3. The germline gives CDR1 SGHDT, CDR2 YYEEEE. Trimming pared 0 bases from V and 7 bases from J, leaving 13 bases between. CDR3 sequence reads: CASSLEGDVGTQYF. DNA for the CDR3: TGTGCCAGCAGCTTGGAGGGGGACGTCGGGACCCAGTACTTC.

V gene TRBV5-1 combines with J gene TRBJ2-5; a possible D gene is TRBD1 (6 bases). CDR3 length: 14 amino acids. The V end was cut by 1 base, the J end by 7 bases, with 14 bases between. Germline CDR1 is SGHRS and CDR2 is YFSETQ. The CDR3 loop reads CASSLIGQGRTQYF. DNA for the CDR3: TGCGCCAGCAGCTTGATTGGGCAGGGGAGGACCCAGTACTTC. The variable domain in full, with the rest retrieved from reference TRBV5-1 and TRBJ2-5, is KAGVTQTPRYLIKTRGQQVTLSCSPISGHRSVSWYQQTPGQGLQFLFEYFSETQRNKGNFPGRFSGRQFSNSRSEMNVSTLELGDSALYLCASSLIGQGRTQYFGPGTRLLVL.

DNA of the CDR3: TGTGCCAGCAGTTTGGGGGGCTTCTCTGGAAACACCATATATTTT. Protein: CASSLGGFSGNTIYF. V is TRBV28 and J is TRBJ1-3, with D perhaps TRBD1 (6 bases). Germline loops: CDR1 MDHEN, CDR2 SYDVKM. V was trimmed by 3 bases and J by 0 bases, leaving 9 bases between them. The CDR3 consists of 15 residues.

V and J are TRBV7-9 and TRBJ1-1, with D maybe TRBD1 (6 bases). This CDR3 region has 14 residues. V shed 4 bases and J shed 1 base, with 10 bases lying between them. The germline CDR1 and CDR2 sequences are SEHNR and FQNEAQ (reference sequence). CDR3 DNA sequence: TGTGCCAGCAGCTCGACAGGTTCGAACACTGAAGCTTTCTTT. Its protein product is CASSSTGSNTEAFF. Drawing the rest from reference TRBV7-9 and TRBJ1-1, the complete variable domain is DTGVSQNPRHKITKRGQNVTFRCDPISEHNRLYWYRQTLGQGPEFLTYFQNEAQLEKSRLLSDRFSAERPKGSFSTLEIQRTEQGDSAMYLCASSSTGSNTEAFFGQGTRLTVV.

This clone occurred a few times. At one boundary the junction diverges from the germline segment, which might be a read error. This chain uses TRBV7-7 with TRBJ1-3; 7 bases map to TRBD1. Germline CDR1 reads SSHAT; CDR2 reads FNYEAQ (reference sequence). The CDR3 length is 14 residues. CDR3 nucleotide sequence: TGTGCTAGCAGCCTAGGGACAGCTGGAAACACCATATATTTT. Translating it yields CASSLGTAGNTIYF.

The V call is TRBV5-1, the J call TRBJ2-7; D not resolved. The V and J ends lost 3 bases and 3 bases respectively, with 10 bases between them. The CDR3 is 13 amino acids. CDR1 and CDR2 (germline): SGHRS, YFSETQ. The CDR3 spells CASSSTLFYEQYF. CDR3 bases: TGCGCCAGCAGCTCTACACTGTTCTACGAGCAGTACTTC.

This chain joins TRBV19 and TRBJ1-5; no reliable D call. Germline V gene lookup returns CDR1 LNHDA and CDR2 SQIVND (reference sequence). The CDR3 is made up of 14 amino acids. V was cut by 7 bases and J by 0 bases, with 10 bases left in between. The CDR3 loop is CASKGFDSNQPQHF. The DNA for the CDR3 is TGTGCCAGTAAAGGTTTCGATAGCAATCAGCCCCAGCATTTT.

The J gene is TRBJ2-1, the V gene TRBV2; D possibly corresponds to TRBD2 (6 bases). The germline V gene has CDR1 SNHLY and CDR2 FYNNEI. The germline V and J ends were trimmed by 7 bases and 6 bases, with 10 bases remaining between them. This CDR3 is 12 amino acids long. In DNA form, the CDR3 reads TGTGCCAGCATGGGACTGTCCAATGAGCAGTTCTTC. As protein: CASMGLSNEQFF.

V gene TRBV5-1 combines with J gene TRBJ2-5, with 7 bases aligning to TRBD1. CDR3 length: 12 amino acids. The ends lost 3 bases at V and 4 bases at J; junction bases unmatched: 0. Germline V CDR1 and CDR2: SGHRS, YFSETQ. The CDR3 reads CASSSGGETQYF. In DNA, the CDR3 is TGCGCCAGCAGCTCAGGGGGAGAGACCCAGTACTTC. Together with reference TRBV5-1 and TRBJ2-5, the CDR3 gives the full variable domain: KAGVTQTPRYLIKTRGQQVTLSCSPISGHRSVSWYQQTPGQGLQFLFEYFSETQRNKGNFPGRFSGRQFSNSRSEMNVSTLELGDSALYLCASSSGGETQYFGPGTRLLVL.

The CDR3 DNA is TGTGCCAGCAGCCCCCTAGGGGGCGACAGCGGAACTAATGAAAAACTGTTTTTT. Its translation: CASSPLGGDSGTNEKLFF. V gene TRBV7-9 combines with J gene TRBJ1-4, with 7 bases lining up with TRBD1. The CDR3 consists of 18 residues. CDR1 and CDR2 (germline): SEHNR, FQNEAQ (reference sequence). Germline trimming cut 5 bases from V and 1 base from J; bases unmatched to any gene: 13.

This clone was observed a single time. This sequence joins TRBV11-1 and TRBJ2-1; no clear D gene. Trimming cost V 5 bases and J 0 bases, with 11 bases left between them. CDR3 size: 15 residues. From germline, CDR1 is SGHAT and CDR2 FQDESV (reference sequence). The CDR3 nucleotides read TGTGCCAGCAGCCCCTGGGCAGGCTCCTACAATGAGCAGTTCTTC. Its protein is CASSPWAGSYNEQFF.